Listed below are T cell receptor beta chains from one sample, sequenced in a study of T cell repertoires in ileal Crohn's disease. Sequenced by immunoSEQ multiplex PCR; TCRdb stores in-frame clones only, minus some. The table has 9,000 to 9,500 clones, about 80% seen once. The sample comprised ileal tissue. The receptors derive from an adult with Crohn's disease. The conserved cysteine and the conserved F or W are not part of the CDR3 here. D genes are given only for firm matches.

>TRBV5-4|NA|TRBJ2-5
ASSLYTKETQY
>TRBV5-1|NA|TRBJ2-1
ASSGLLHNEQF
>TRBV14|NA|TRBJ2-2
ASSQGPGQNTGELF
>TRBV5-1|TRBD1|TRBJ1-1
ASSWDRARTEAF
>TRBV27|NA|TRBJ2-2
ASSFRLVGNTGELF
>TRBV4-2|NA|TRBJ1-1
ASSQEDGGRGAEAF
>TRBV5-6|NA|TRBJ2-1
ASSLEGGARTDEQF
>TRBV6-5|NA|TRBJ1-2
ASRSRVNYGYT
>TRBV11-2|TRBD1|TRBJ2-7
ASSLEQGVPYEQY
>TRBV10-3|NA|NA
AISDSIYEQY
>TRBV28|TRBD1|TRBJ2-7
ASSQGGVYEQY
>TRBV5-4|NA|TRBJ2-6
ASSLYRPGANVLT
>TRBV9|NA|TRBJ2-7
ASSVAGASSYEQY
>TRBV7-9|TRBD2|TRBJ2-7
ASSLAPAGESYEQY
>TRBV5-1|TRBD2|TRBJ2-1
ASSRTSGVGEQF
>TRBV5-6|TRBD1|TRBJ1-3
ASSFLTGEAGNTIY
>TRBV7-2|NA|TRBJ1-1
ASSLDGGGTEAF
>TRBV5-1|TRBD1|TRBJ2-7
ASSFFADDRGPPYEQY
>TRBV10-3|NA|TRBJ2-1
AISETVYNEQF
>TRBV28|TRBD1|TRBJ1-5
ASSLGTVLSNQPQH
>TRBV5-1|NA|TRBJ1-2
ASSLALSSGGYT
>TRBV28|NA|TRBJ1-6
ASSFLGAYNSPLH
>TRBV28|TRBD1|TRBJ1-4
ASFRDRTIATNEKLF
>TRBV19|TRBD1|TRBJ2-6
ASSIRQGLANVLT
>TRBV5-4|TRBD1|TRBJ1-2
ASSSTGGYGYT
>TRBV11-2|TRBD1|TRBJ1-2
ASSSGTGGRLSYGYT
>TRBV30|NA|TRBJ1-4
AWSGKGRQTEKLF
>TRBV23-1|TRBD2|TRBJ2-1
ASSGLAGANEQF
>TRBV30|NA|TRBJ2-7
AWSRMAYEQY
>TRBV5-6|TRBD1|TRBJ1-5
ASSRPGRGPRQPQH
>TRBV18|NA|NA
ASSQGRDSYEQY
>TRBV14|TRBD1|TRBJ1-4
ASSQEERGQREKLF
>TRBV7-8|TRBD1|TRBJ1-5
ASSFGTGVRQPQH
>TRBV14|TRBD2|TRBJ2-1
ASSQVGLAGGPRNEQF
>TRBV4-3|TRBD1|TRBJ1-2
ASSLDRNNYGYT
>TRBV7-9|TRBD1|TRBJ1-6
ASSVTGVNSPLH
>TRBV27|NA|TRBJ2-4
ASSLTVILAKNIQY
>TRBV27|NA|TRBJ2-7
ASSLSPGGQQY
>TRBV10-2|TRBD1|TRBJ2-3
ASSDDRGTTDTQY
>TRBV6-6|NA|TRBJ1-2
ASGDTNYGYT
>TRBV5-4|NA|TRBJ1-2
ASSFSQGQDGYT
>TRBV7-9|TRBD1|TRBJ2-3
ASSSRTGSTDTQY
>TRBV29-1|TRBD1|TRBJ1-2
SVEGWTGGNGYT
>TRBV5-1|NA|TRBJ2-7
ASSLSRQAPSYEQY
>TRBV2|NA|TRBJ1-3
ASSADSASGNTIY
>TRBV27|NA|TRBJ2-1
ASSLAGVTYNEQF
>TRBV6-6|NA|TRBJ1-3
ASSPTSSGNTIY
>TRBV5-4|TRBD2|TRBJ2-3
ASSSQLSGVGTDTQY
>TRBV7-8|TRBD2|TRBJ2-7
ASSPSGLAESYEQY
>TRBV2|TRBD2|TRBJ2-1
ASSKLAGAPNEQF
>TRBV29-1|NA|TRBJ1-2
SVEVQGPNYGYT
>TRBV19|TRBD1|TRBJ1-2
ASSILSPGQWDNYGYT
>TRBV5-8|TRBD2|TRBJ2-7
ASSPGLAGETYEQY
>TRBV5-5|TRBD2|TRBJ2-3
ASQTSGSTDTQY
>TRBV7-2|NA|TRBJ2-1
ASSSDQGSEQF
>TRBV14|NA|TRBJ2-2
ASSQGYSTTGELF
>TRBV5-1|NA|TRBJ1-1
ASSLAIVGGPATEAF
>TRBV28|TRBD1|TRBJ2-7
ASSRGDRAYEQY
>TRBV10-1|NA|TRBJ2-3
ASSEPKGGGSTDTQY